The 25 T cell receptor beta chains given below trace back to one sample, sequenced in a study of T cell responses to AZD1222 COVID-19 vaccine. This table comes from immunoSEQ multiplex PCR, and its TCRdb copy is limited to in-frame clones, with some not included. The table has about 110,000 clones, around 86% seen once; the top ten hold roughly 1.2%. Sample: peripheral blood, taken on day 0 of AZD1222 vaccination. The receptors shown here come from an adult in good health.

This rearrangement joins TRBV5-6 to TRBJ2-2; D is ambiguous. V was trimmed by 0 bases and J by 8 bases, leaving 8 bases between them. The V gene's germline CDR1 is SGHDT and CDR2 YYEEEE. CDR3 length: 13 amino acids. The chain's CDR3 is CASSLAGQGELFF. The CDR3 nucleotides read TGTGCCAGCAGCTTGGCCGGGCAGGGGGAGCTGTTTTTT.

The J gene is TRBJ2-1, the V gene TRBV7-8, with 7 bases lining up with TRBD2. The trim removed 2 bases at V and 4 bases at J, leaving 5 bases unmatched. This CDR3 is built from 15 residues. Per germline, CDR1 SGHVS and CDR2 FQNEAQ. The CDR3 DNA reads as TGTGCCAGCAGCTTAATCGTTAGCGGGTACAATGAGCAGTTCTTC. Amino acid sequence: CASSLIVSGYNEQFF.

This clone has just one count. The CDR3 DNA follows: TGTGCCAGCAGTTATACAGTGAATCAGCCCCAGCATTTT. The encoded protein is CASSYTVNQPQHF. The chain uses TRBV6-2 or TRBV6-3 and TRBJ1-5, with D unresolved. The CDR3 loop spans 13 amino acids. Per the germline V gene, CDR1 is MNHEY and CDR2 is SVGEGT. Trimming took off 3 bases at V and 4 bases at J, with 7 bases between the two ends.

The gene calls are TRBV6-5 and TRBJ2-3; D unclear. CDR3 length equals 13 residues. Trimming pared 6 bases from V and 3 bases from J, leaving 10 bases between. Germline lookup yields CDR1 MNHEY and CDR2 SVGAGI. CDR3 sequence: CASRRKGTDTQYF. CDR3 coding DNA: TGTGCCAGCAGGAGGAAGGGAACAGATACGCAGTATTTT.

V usage is TRBV18 and J usage is TRBJ1-4; D unclear. Trimming cost V 0 bases and J 3 bases, with 8 bases left between them. Germline V gene data show CDR1 as KGHSH and CDR2 as LQKENI. The CDR3 sequence is 15 residues long. CDR3 coding DNA: TGTGCCAGCTCACCACCCGGCCTCTCTAATGAAAAACTGTTTTTT. Translated: CASSPPGLSNEKLFF.

The chain employs TRBV4-1 and TRBJ2-5; D perhaps matches TRBD2 (5 bases). V shed 3 bases and J shed 7 bases, with 9 bases lying between them. From germline, CDR1 is MGHRA and CDR2 YSYEKL. The CDR3 totals 12 residues. CDR3 sequence reads: CASSQDSTTQYF. CDR3 DNA sequence: TGCGCCAGCAGCCAGGACTCCACGACCCAGTACTTC.

The chain links TRBV6-1 to TRBJ1-1; perhaps TRBD1 as D (5 bases). The V gene lost 2 bases and the J gene lost 7 bases, with 11 bases spanning the gap. Per the germline V gene, CDR1 is MNHNS and CDR2 is SASEGT. The CDR3 covers 13 residues. CDR3 nucleotide sequence: TGTGCCAGCAGTGAAACTCCGGGACTTGAAGCTTTCTTT. Residues: CASSETPGLEAFF.

The CDR3: CASTPGSLFEYEQYF. The CDR3 DNA follows: TGTGCCAGCACTCCAGGATCGCTTTTCGAGTACGAGCAGTACTTC. The J gene is TRBJ2-7, the V gene TRBV2; no clear D. V lost 7 bases and J 4 bases, leaving 20 bases between the germline ends. The CDR3 consists of 15 residues. Germline V CDR1 and CDR2: SNHLY, FYNNEI.

The chain couples TRBV3-1 (or the pseudogene TRBV3-2) to TRBJ2-3; 10 bases are shared with TRBD1. CDR3 length: 16 residues. V shed 2 bases, J shed 2 bases, and the junction held 4 bases outside the gene matches. CDR1 is LGHDT and CDR2 is YNNKEL in the germline V gene (reference sequence). The CDR3 nucleotides are TGTGCCAGCAGCCAACCCGGACAGGGGGTCACAGATACGCAGTATTTT. It yields the protein CASSQPGQGVTDTQYF.

The chain uses TRBV19 and TRBJ2-3; no clear D gene. Germline assignment: CDR1 LNHDA and CDR2 SQIVND (reference sequence). V was shortened by 5 bases and J by 5 bases, with 11 bases between the two germline ends. The CDR3 contains 13 residues. The CDR3 coding sequence is TGTGCCAGTAGTCCGCGAGGCCGAGATACGCAGTATTTT. Translating gives CASSPRGRDTQYF.

The chain links TRBV7-7 to TRBJ2-3, with D unresolved. Germline V gene lookup returns CDR1 SSHAT and CDR2 FNYEAQ (reference sequence). The V and J ends lost 5 bases and 0 bases respectively, with 15 bases between them. This CDR3 has 16 amino acids. CDR3: CASSPHWTPSTDTQYF. The CDR3 DNA follows: TGTGCCAGCAGCCCCCACTGGACGCCGAGCACAGATACGCAGTATTTT.

This clone is a singleton in its sample. The CDR3 nucleotides read TGTGCCACCAACCCCGGGGAGACCCCGAACTATGGCTACACCTTC. It is translated as CATNPGETPNYGYTF. J is TRBJ1-2 and V is TRBV19; D is uncertain. Per germline, CDR1 LNHDA and CDR2 SQIVND (reference sequence). The CDR3 consists of 15 residues. V was pared by 10 bases and J by 2 bases, with 20 bases between.

The chain couples TRBV6-5 to TRBJ1-2; tentatively, D is TRBD1 (5 bases). This CDR3 is built from 14 residues. V lost 0 bases, J lost 8 bases, and 13 bases lay in between. Germline-derived CDR1 and CDR2 are MNHEY and SVGAGI. The CDR3 region is CASSYSPPGVGYTF. In DNA, the CDR3 is TGTGCCAGCAGTTACTCACCTCCGGGGGTCGGCTACACCTTC.

The chain recombines TRBV14 with TRBJ1-1; a weak D match, TRBD1 (6 bases). V shed 1 base and J shed 0 bases, with 12 bases lying between them. The length of the CDR3 is 16 residues. Germline V lookup: CDR1 SGHDN, CDR2 FVKESK. The chain's CDR3 is CASSQGISGVNTEAFF. In DNA form, the CDR3 reads TGTGCCAGCAGCCAAGGGATATCAGGGGTGAACACTGAAGCTTTCTTT.

The chain recombines TRBV11-2 with TRBJ1-2; D is unclear. Trimming removed 4 bases at V and 1 base at J, with 7 bases between. This CDR3 region has 13 residues. Germline CDR1 and CDR2: SGHAT and FQNNGV. The CDR3 region is CASSSGVNYGYTF. The CDR3 nucleotides read TGTGCCAGCAGCTCCGGGGTTAACTATGGCTACACCTTC.

The chain uses TRBV18 and TRBJ1-3, with no clear D. V was clipped by 3 bases and J by 3 bases, with 9 bases between them. Per germline, CDR1 KGHSH and CDR2 LQKENI. The CDR3 consists of 14 residues. In nucleotides, the CDR3 is TGTGCCAGCTCACCCCGGGCCAGTGGAAACACCATATATTTT. It is translated as CASSPRASGNTIYF.

This chain joins TRBV28 and TRBJ2-3; the D call may be TRBD1 or TRBD2 (6 bases each). The germline V and J ends were trimmed by 5 bases and 2 bases, with 14 bases remaining between them. Germline V gene data show CDR1 as MDHEN and CDR2 as SYDVKM. The CDR3 is made up of 15 amino acids. CDR3: CASSASGALTDTQYF. As DNA, the CDR3 is TGTGCCAGCAGTGCCTCGGGGGCTCTCACAGATACGCAGTATTTT.

The V gene is TRBV7-9, the J gene TRBJ1-6; TRBD1 might be the D (5 bases). This CDR3 comprises 11 residues. V dropped 1 base and J dropped 13 bases, with 5 bases sitting between them. Germline lookup yields CDR1 SEHNR and CDR2 FQNEAQ (reference sequence). The CDR3 protein is CASSLEGPLHF. The CDR3 bases are TGTGCCAGCAGCTTAGAGGGGCCCCTCCACTTT.

This chain joins TRBV11-3 and TRBJ1-1; no clear D gene. V gave up 5 bases and J gave up 4 bases, with 14 bases separating them. The CDR3 sequence is 14 residues long. Looked up from germline, CDR1 is SGHNT and CDR2 is YENEEA. The CDR3 loop reads CASSPSGKITEAFF. As DNA, the CDR3 is TGTGCCAGCAGCCCATCTGGAAAGATCACTGAAGCTTTCTTT.

The V and J genes are TRBV7-2 and TRBJ2-7, with D unresolved. The CDR3 totals 14 residues. Trimming stripped 7 bases from V and 12 bases from J, with 25 bases between. Germline V gene lookup returns CDR1 SGHTA and CDR2 FQGNSA. The CDR3 spells CASIPGPPTPDLYF. CDR3 nucleotides: TGTGCCAGCATCCCGGGCCCTCCCACCCCGGATTTGTACTTC. Full variable domain (rest looked up from reference TRBV7-2 and TRBJ2-7): GAGVSQSPSNKVTEKGKDVELRCDPISGHTALYWYRQSLGQGLEFLIYFQGNSAPDKSGLPSDRFSAERTGGSVSTLTIQRTQQEDSAVYLCASIPGPPTPDLYFGPGTRLTVT.

This rearrangement joins TRBV6-4 to TRBJ2-5, with D possibly matching TRBD2 (6 bases). The CDR3 runs to 14 residues. Deletions cut 8 bases from V and 5 bases from J, with 18 bases between. Germline V lookup: CDR1 MRHNA, CDR2 SNTAGT. CDR3 loop: CASPGTWDWETQYF. CDR3 nucleotides: TGTGCCAGCCCAGGGACTTGGGATTGGGAGACCCAGTACTTC.

The gene calls are TRBV19 and TRBJ2-3; D unclear. Looked up from germline, CDR1 is LNHDA and CDR2 is SQIVND (reference sequence). Trimming pared 4 bases from V and 6 bases from J, leaving 17 bases between. CDR3 length: 15 amino acids. CDR3 loop: CASSKTPTSYDTQYF. Written as DNA, the CDR3 is TGTGCCAGTAGTAAGACCCCCACCTCCTATGATACGCAGTATTTT.

This clone was picked up one time. This chain connects TRBV5-5 to TRBJ1-5; D is unresolved. The germline CDR1 and CDR2 sequences are SGHKS and YYEKEE (reference sequence). The V gene lost 4 bases and the J gene lost 1 base, with 12 bases spanning the gap. The CDR3 runs to 15 residues. The DNA for the CDR3 is TGTGCCAGCAGCCCTCTTGGGCAGAGCAATCAGCCCCAGCATTTT. Its translation is CASSPLGQSNQPQHF.

This chain uses TRBV6-4 with TRBJ1-1; D is uncertain. The V gene lost 4 bases and the J gene lost 0 bases, with 6 bases spanning the gap. Germline loops: CDR1 MRHNA, CDR2 SNTAGT. The CDR3 loop spans 13 amino acids. As DNA, the CDR3 is TGTGCCAGCAGTGTAGCGTTGAACACTGAAGCTTTCTTT. This translates into CASSVALNTEAFF.

The V call is TRBV19, the J call TRBJ2-2; 13 bases fit TRBD2. J lost 4 bases, V lost 6 bases, and 8 bases had no gene match. Germline V gene lookup returns CDR1 LNHDA and CDR2 SQIVND (reference sequence). This CDR3 has 17 residues. This CDR3 is CASRGTSGVVGTGELFF. In DNA form, the CDR3 reads TGTGCCAGTAGAGGGACTAGCGGGGTAGTGGGCACCGGGGAGCTGTTTTTT. Using reference TRBV19 and TRBJ2-2 for the parts outside the CDR3, the full variable domain is DGGITQSPKYLFRKEGQNVTLSCEQNLNHDAMYWYRQDPGQGLRLIYYSQIVNDFQKGDIAEGYSVSREKKESFPLTVTSAQKNPTAFYLCASRGTSGVVGTGELFFGEGSRLTVL.